The sequence of this T cell receptor beta chain was determined in a study of control samples from healthy donors and cancer patients. The CDR3 runs 15 residues. Germline V gene sequence: CDR1 LGHNA, CDR2 YSLEER. Between the trimmed V and J ends, which lost 2 bases and 6 bases, there was a span of 15 bases. The protocol was immunoSEQ multiplex PCR, while the TCRdb copy is restricted to in-frame clones and leaves out a portion. The sample lists 120,000 or so clones, over 75% occurring once. The specimen was blood. This receptor was obtained from a man aged 35 to 55 in good health. This rearrangement joins TRBV4-3 to TRBJ2-3; TRBD2 might be the D (7 bases). CDR3 sequence (DNA): TGCGCCAGCAGCCAACGGAGGGGGGGCATGGATACGCAGTATTTT. Amino acid sequence: CASSQRRGGMDTQYF.